This T cell receptor beta chain derives from a study of T-cell memory formation after mild COVID-19. Study context: Most TCR clusters belonged to a single donor.

cDNA libraries for TCR alpha and TCR beta, carrying sample barcodes and UMIs, came from 5'RACE with constant-segment primers. TCRdb reanalysed the 5' RACE reads using MiXCR and keeps one entry per CDR3 protein. Among 200,000 to 300,000 distinct CDR3 sequences, over 15% were seen once, and the ten largest hold 22%. Study-wide points: Mainly in CM and EM were contracting CD4+ clones; CD8+ were in EMRA. Day 37-peaking second-wave clones had unconfirmed SARS-CoV-2 specificity.

Trimming left V 0 bases short and J 7 bases short, with 15 bases between. Looked up from germline, CDR1 is MNHEY and CDR2 is SVGAGI. The CDR3 loop spans 15 amino acids. This clonotype came up a few times. Its matching antigen is unknown. The clonotype comes from a man aged 18 to 30 who had mild COVID-19 (a few samples of this study predate the infection). Cell type and time point are not known. Sequencing was performed on PBMCs or a T cell subset sorted from them (not recorded which). The chain employs TRBV6-5 and TRBJ2-5; perhaps D is TRBD1 or TRBD2 (6 bases each). CDR3 sequence (DNA): TGTGCCAGCAGTTACTCCGCTTGGGGGGCGCGGACCCAGTACTTC. It yields the protein CASSYSAWGARTQYF.